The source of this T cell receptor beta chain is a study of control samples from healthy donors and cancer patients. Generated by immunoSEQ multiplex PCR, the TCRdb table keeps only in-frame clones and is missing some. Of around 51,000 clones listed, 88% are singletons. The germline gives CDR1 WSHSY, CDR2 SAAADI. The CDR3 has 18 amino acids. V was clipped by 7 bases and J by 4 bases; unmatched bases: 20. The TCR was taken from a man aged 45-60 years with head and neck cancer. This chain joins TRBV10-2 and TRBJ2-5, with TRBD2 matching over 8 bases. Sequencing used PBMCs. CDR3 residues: CASTPTAGLAGGGETQYF. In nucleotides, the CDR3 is TGCGCCAGCACCCCTACCGCAGGGCTAGCGGGTGGCGGAGAGACCCAGTACTTC.